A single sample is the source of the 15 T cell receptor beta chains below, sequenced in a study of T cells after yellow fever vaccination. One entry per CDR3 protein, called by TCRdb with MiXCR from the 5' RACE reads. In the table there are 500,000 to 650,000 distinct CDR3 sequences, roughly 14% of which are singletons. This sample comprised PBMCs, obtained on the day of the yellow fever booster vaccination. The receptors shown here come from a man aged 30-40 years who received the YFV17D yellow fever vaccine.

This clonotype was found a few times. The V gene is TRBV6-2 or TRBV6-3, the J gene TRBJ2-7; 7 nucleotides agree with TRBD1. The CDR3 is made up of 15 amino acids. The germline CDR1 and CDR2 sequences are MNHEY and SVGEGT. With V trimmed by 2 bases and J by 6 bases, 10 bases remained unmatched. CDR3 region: CASSYRGTEIGEQYF. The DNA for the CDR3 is TGTGCCAGCAGTTACAGGGGGACAGAGATCGGCGAGCAGTACTTC.

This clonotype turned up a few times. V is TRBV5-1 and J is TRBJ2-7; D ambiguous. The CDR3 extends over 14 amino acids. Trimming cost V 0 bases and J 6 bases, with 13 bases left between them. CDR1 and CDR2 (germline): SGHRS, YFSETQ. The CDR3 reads CASSLVQPGPEQYF. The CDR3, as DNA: TGCGCCAGCAGCTTGGTTCAGCCCGGTCCCGAGCAGTACTTC.

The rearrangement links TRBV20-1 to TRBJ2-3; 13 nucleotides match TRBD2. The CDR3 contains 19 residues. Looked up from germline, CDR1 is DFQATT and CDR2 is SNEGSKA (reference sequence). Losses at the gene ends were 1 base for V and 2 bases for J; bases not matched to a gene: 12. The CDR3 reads CSARGLLAGGSLDTDTQYF. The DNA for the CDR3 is TGCAGTGCTAGAGGACTACTAGCGGGAGGGTCCCTTGACACAGATACGCAGTATTTT.

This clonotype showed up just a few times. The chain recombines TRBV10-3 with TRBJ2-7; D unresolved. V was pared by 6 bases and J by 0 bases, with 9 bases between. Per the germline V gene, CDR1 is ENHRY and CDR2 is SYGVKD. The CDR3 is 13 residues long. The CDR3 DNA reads TGTGCCATCAGCTCCGGGTCCTCCTACGAGCAGTACTTC. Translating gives CAISSGSSYEQYF.

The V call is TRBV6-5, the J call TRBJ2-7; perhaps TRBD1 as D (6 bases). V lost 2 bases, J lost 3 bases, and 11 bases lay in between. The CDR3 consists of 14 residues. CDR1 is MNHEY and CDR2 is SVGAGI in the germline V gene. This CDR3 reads CASSYVGHSYEQYF. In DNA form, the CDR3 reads TGTGCCAGCAGTTACGTGGGACACAGCTACGAGCAGTACTTC.

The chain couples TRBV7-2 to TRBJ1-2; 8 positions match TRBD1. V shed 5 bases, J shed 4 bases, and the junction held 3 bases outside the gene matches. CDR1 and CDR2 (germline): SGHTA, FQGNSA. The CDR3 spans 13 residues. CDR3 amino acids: CASSTTGGYGYTF. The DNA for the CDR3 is TGTGCCAGCAGCACTACAGGGGGCTATGGCTACACCTTC.

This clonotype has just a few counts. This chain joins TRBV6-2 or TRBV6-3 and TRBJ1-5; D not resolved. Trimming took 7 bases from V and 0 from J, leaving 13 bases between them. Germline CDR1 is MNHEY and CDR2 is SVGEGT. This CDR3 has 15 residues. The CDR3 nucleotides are TGTGCCAGCATGCGACGAAGCTATAGCAATCAGCCCCAGCATTTT. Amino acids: CASMRRSYSNQPQHF.

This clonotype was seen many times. CDR3 nucleotide sequence: TGCGCCAGCAGCCAAGAGGGGTCAGCAACTAATGAAAAACTGTTTTTT. Translating it yields CASSQEGSATNEKLFF. V is TRBV4-3 and J is TRBJ1-4; D unresolved. In germline, CDR1 is LGHNA, CDR2 YSLEER. The CDR3 runs 16 residues. V was pared by 0 bases and J by 0 bases, with 8 bases between.

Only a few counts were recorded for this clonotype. CDR3: CASSAPQGGGETQYF. The CDR3 DNA follows: TGCGCCAGCAGCGCTCCCCAGGGAGGAGGAGAGACCCAGTACTTC. The chain joins TRBV5-1 to TRBJ2-5; tentatively, D is TRBD2 (6 bases). This CDR3 is 15 amino acids long. Looked up from germline, CDR1 is SGHRS and CDR2 is YFSETQ. Deletions cut 4 bases from V and 4 bases from J, with 17 bases between.

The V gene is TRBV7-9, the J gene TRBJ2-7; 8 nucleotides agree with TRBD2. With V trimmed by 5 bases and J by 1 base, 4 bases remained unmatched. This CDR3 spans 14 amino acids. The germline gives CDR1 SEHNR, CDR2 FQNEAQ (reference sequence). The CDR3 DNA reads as TGTGCCAGCAGCATTAGCGGGGAGTCCTACGAGCAGTACTTC. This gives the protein CASSISGESYEQYF.

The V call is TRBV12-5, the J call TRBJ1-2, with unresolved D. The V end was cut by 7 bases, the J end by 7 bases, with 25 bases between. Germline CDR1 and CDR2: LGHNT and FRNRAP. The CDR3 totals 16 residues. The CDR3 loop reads CASVGEPVPPSGGYTF. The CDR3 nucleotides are TGTGCTAGTGTTGGGGAGCCTGTGCCACCCTCCGGTGGCTACACCTTC.

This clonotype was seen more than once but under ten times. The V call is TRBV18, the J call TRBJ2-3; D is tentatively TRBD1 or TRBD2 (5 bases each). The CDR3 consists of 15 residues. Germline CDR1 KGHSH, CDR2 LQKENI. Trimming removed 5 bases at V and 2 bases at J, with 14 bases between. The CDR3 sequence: CASSIWGTATDTQYF. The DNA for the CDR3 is TGTGCCAGCTCAATCTGGGGGACCGCCACAGATACGCAGTATTTT.

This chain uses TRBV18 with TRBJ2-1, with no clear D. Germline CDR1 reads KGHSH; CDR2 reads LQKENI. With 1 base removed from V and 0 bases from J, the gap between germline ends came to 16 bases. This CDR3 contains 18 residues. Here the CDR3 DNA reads TGTGCCAGCTCACCACGTTTTGAGACAATAACCTCCTACAATGAGCAGTTCTTC. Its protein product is CASSPRFETITSYNEQFF.

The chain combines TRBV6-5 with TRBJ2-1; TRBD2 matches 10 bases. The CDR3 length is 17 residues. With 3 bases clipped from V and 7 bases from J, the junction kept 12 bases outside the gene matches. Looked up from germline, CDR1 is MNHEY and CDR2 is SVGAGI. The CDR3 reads CASSYARAGGRWNEQFF. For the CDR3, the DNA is TGTGCCAGCAGTTATGCACGAGCGGGAGGGCGGTGGAATGAGCAGTTCTTC.

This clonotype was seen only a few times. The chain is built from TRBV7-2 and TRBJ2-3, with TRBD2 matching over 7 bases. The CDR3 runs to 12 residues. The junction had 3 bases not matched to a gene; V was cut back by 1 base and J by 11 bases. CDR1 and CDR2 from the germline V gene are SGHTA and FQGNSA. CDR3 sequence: CASSLGRERQYF. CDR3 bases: TGTGCCAGCAGCTTAGGGCGGGAGCGGCAGTATTTT.